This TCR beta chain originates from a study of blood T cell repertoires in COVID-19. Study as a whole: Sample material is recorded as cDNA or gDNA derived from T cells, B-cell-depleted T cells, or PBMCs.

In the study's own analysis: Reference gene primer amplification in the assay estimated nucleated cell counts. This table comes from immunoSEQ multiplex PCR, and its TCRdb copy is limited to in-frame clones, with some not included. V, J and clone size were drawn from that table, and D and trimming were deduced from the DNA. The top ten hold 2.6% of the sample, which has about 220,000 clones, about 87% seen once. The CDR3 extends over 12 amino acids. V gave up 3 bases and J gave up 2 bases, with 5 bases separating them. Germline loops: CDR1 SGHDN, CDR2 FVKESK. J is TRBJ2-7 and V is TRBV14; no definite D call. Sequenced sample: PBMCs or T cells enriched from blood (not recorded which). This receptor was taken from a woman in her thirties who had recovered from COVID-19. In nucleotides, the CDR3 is TGTGCCAGCAGCCAGGCTCCCTACGAGCAGTACTTC. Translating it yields CASSQAPYEQYF.